The 28 T cell receptor beta chains reported below all come from one sample, sequenced in a study of T-cell memory formation after mild COVID-19. From the 5' RACE reads, TCRdb called clonotypes with MiXCR, one entry per CDR3 protein. The profile covers 350,000 to 450,000 distinct CDR3 sequences, with under 30% appearing a single time and 13% taken by the ten largest. Sequencing used PBMCs or a T cell subset sorted from them (not recorded which). The receptors shown here come from an adult woman who had mild COVID-19 (a few samples of this study predate the infection). Cell type and time point are not known.

In its sample, this clonotype was seen once. This chain uses TRBV7-6 with TRBJ1-3; D unclear. This CDR3 has 16 amino acids. V lost 1 base, J lost 2 bases, and 12 bases lay in between. The germline CDR1 and CDR2 sequences are SGHVS and FNYEAQ. The CDR3 DNA reads as TGTGCCAGCAGCTTAGTTGAGAGCGGCACTGGAAACACCATATATTTT. It yields the protein CASSLVESGTGNTIYF.

The chain carries TRBV7-2 and TRBJ2-1; D call uncertain. The ends were cut back, 5 bases at V and 1 base at J, with 12 bases in the middle. Germline V gives CDR1 SGHTA, CDR2 FQGNSA. The CDR3 covers 15 residues. The CDR3 sequence is CASSPSSVSYNEQFF. The CDR3 DNA is TGTGCCAGCAGCCCCTCTTCTGTGTCCTACAATGAGCAGTTCTTC.

As DNA, the CDR3 is TGTGCCAGCAGCTTCGGGACAAAGAGCTCCTACGAGCAGTACTTC. Residues: CASSFGTKSSYEQYF. The rearrangement uses TRBV7-8 and TRBJ2-7, with a weak D call TRBD1 (6 bases). Germline values: CDR1 SGHVS, CDR2 FQNEAQ. The CDR3 covers 15 residues. V was shortened by 3 bases and J by 0 bases, with 12 bases between the two germline ends.

The rearrangement links TRBV5-4 to TRBJ1-3; no clear D. The CDR3 contains 13 residues. V was clipped by 2 bases and J by 7 bases, with 10 bases between them. Germline V lookup: CDR1 SGHNT, CDR2 YYREEE (reference sequence). The chain's CDR3 is CASSFRGSNTIYF. In nucleotides, the CDR3 is TGTGCCAGCAGCTTTAGAGGTAGCAACACCATATATTTT. Full variable domain (outside the CDR3, taken from reference TRBV5-4 and TRBJ1-3): ETGVTQSPTHLIKTRGQQVTLRCSSQSGHNTVSWYQQALGQGPQFIFQYYREEENGRGNFPPRFSGLQFPNYSSELNVNALELDDSALYLCASSFRGSNTIYFGEGSWLTVV.

The genes are TRBV20-1 and TRBJ1-1; 7 bases agree with TRBD1. Germline-derived CDR1 and CDR2 are DFQATT and SNEGSKA (reference sequence). CDR3 size: 15 residues. Trimming removed 4 bases from V and 3 bases from J; junction bases left unmatched: 11. The CDR3 is CSATRTGRLYTEAFF. The CDR3 DNA reads as TGCAGTGCTACCCGGACAGGAAGGTTGTACACTGAAGCTTTCTTT.

The CDR3 is CASSHPRRASYEQYF. The DNA for the CDR3 is TGCGCCAGCAGCCACCCCAGGAGGGCCTCCTACGAGCAGTACTTC. J is TRBJ2-7 and V is TRBV4-3; TRBD2 is a possible D gene (6 bases). Germline CDR1 LGHNA, CDR2 YSLEER. This CDR3 is 15 amino acids long. The V gene lost 3 bases and the J gene lost 0 bases, with 12 bases spanning the gap.

This clonotype came up a few times. This chain uses TRBV9 with TRBJ1-5; possibly TRBD1 for D (5 bases). V lost 3 bases and J 4 bases, leaving 17 bases between the germline ends. Germline-derived CDR1 and CDR2 are SGDLS and YYNGEE. The CDR3 runs 16 residues. The CDR3 DNA follows: TGTGCCAGCAGCGGGGGCCTCGGTGGAACGAATCAGCCCCAGCATTTT. Its protein product is CASSGGLGGTNQPQHF.

The rearrangement joins TRBV29-1 to TRBJ2-1; D is unclear. With 2 bases removed from V and 6 bases from J, the gap between germline ends came to 11 bases. The germline CDR1 and CDR2 sequences are SQVTM and ANQGSEA. This CDR3 region has 13 residues. The CDR3 DNA sequence: TGCAGCGTTGAAAGCGCAGGAAGCAATGAGCAGTTCTTC. Amino acid sequence: CSVESAGSNEQFF.

The chain links TRBV20-1 to TRBJ2-1, with 8 bases that match TRBD2. CDR3 length: 12 residues. The junction had 5 bases not matched to a gene; V was cut back by 4 bases and J by 9 bases. From germline, CDR1 is DFQATT and CDR2 SNEGSKA (reference sequence). The CDR3 loop is CSAKNSGTEQFF. The CDR3 DNA sequence: TGCAGTGCTAAGAATAGCGGGACTGAGCAGTTCTTC.

The rearrangement links TRBV4-1 to TRBJ2-2; possible D gene TRBD1, 6 bases. The CDR3 consists of 15 residues. Germline V gene data show CDR1 as MGHRA and CDR2 as YSYEKL. Trimming left V 5 bases short and J 1 base short, with 11 bases between. The CDR3 sequence is CASSRTARNTGELFF. The CDR3 DNA reads TGCGCCAGCAGCAGGACAGCGAGGAACACCGGGGAGCTGTTTTTT.

The gene calls are TRBV7-2 and TRBJ2-3; perhaps TRBD2 as D (6 bases). This CDR3 region has 14 residues. V was cut by 8 bases and J by 5 bases, with 17 bases left in between. CDR1 and CDR2 from the germline V gene are SGHTA and FQGNSA. The CDR3 loop is CASPWPGAEDTQYF. CDR3 DNA: TGTGCCAGCCCGTGGCCGGGAGCAGAAGATACGCAGTATTTT.

This sequence joins TRBV20-1 and TRBJ1-2, with D uncertain. Trimming took 1 base from V and 0 from J, leaving 12 bases between them. This CDR3 has 15 residues. Germline CDR1 is DFQATT and CDR2 is SNEGSKA (reference sequence). CDR3 DNA: TGCAGTGCTAGAGTGCGGCGGGCGACTAACTATGGCTACACCTTC. It specifies CSARVRRATNYGYTF.

This clonotype was found a few times. The gene calls are TRBV12-3 or TRBV12-4 and TRBJ1-2; a possible D gene is TRBD1 (5 bases). Trimming stripped 2 bases from V and 7 bases from J, with 11 bases between. This CDR3 is 13 amino acids long. The CDR3, as DNA: TGTGCCAGCAGTTTATTGGGGGGGGTTGGCTACACCTTC. Its translation is CASSLLGGVGYTF.

V gene TRBV7-9 combines with J gene TRBJ2-4, with D unresolved. Germline CDR1 SEHNR, CDR2 FQNEAQ (reference sequence). CDR3 size: 11 residues. Deletions cut 5 bases from V and 5 bases from J, with 4 bases between. CDR3 loop: CASSQENIQYF. CDR3 sequence (DNA): TGTGCCAGCAGCCAAGAAAACATTCAGTACTTC.

The chain joins TRBV2 to TRBJ1-6; TRBD1 agrees at 7 bases. CDR1 and CDR2 from the germline V gene are SNHLY and FYNNEI. The CDR3 loop spans 14 amino acids. Trimming removed 7 bases from V and 6 bases from J; junction bases left unmatched: 6. The CDR3 coding sequence is TGTGCCAGCACAGAGGGGGCTCGTAATTCACCCCTCCACTTT. As protein: CASTEGARNSPLHF.

There are a few counts of this clonotype. V and J are TRBV7-2 and TRBJ2-1; possibly TRBD2 for D (6 bases). The length of the CDR3 is 15 residues. CDR1 is SGHTA, CDR2 FQGNSA, per germline. V was trimmed by 0 bases and J by 7 bases, leaving 13 bases between them. CDR3 amino acids: CASSLAWEAENEQFF. DNA for the CDR3: TGTGCCAGCAGCTTAGCGTGGGAGGCCGAAAATGAGCAGTTCTTC.

This clonotype was seen a handful of times. The V gene is TRBV5-6, the J gene TRBJ2-1, with D uncertain. Germline V CDR1 and CDR2: SGHDT, YYEEEE. V lost 0 bases and J 0 bases, leaving 10 bases between the germline ends. CDR3 length: 16 amino acids. CDR3 region: CASSLGVVSSYNEQFF. CDR3 in DNA: TGTGCCAGCAGCTTGGGTGTTGTTAGCTCCTACAATGAGCAGTTCTTC.

The CDR3 loop reads CASSFPRDSGNTIYF. CDR3 nucleotides: TGTGCCAGCAGCTTTCCGAGGGACAGTGGAAACACCATATATTTT. V and J are TRBV7-9 and TRBJ1-3; TRBD1 matches at 7 bases. CDR3 length: 15 residues. V was pared by 3 bases and J by 3 bases, with 5 bases of the junction left unmatched. The germline V gene encodes CDR1 SEHNR and CDR2 FQNEAQ (reference sequence).

This chain links TRBV12-3 or TRBV12-4 with TRBJ1-3; 8 nucleotides align to TRBD1. The CDR3 loop spans 15 amino acids. With V trimmed by 6 bases and J by 2 bases, 6 bases remained unmatched. CDR3 sequence reads: CASRQTGEAGNTIYF. Written as DNA, the CDR3 is TGTGCCAGCAGGCAGACAGGGGAGGCTGGAAACACCATATATTTT.

V gene TRBV2 combines with J gene TRBJ1-1, with D possibly being TRBD1 (6 bases). The V end was cut by 3 bases, the J end by 5 bases, with 19 bases between. The CDR3 contains 16 residues. Germline CDR1 reads SNHLY; CDR2 reads FYNNEI. In DNA form, the CDR3 reads TGTGCCAGCAGTGAGGTTGGGGGGGGCTTTAAAACTGAAGCTTTCTTT. It translates to CASSEVGGGFKTEAFF.

This clonotype occurred many times. V gene TRBV6-1 combines with J gene TRBJ2-1, with 7 bases matching TRBD1. The CDR3 is 15 amino acids. Germline V lookup: CDR1 MNHNS, CDR2 SASEGT. J lost 1 base, V lost 6 bases, and 6 bases had no gene match. CDR3 in DNA: TGTGCCAGCAGAGCCGGGACAGCATCCTACAATGAGCAGTTCTTC. It encodes CASRAGTASYNEQFF.

This clonotype was counted between two and nine times. This chain joins TRBV20-1 and TRBJ1-2; the match to TRBD1 covers 7 bases. The V and J ends lost 2 bases and 3 bases, in that order; junction bases with no gene match: 3. The CDR3 has 13 amino acids. Germline-derived CDR1 and CDR2 are DFQATT and SNEGSKA (reference sequence). This CDR3 is CSARPGQHYGYTF. The CDR3 region has the DNA TGCAGTGCTAGACCGGGACAGCACTATGGCTACACCTTC.

The chain joins TRBV7-2 to TRBJ1-4; D might be TRBD1 (6 bases). Germline lookup yields CDR1 SGHTA and CDR2 FQGNSA. The ends were cut back, 3 bases at V and 5 bases at J, with 10 bases in the middle. The CDR3 runs 14 residues. CDR3 in amino acids: CASSLRTENEKLFF. The CDR3, as DNA: TGTGCCAGCAGCTTGCGGACAGAAAATGAAAAACTGTTTTTT.

V gene TRBV6-2 or TRBV6-3 combines with J gene TRBJ2-6, with a tentative D call TRBD2 (5 bases). The germline V and J ends were trimmed by 5 bases and 1 base, with 6 bases remaining between them. The CDR3 spans 14 residues. Per the germline V gene, CDR1 is MNHEY and CDR2 is SVGEGT. DNA of the CDR3: TGTGCCAGCAGTCGGGGTTCTGGGGCCAACGTCCTGACTTTC. Translating it yields CASSRGSGANVLTF.

The chain is built from TRBV7-2 and TRBJ2-1; D possibly corresponds to TRBD1 (7 bases). Germline lookup yields CDR1 SGHTA and CDR2 FQGNSA. The germline V and J ends were trimmed by 5 bases and 5 bases, with 19 bases remaining between them. CDR3 size: 16 residues. The CDR3 loop is CASSRHAQGGNNEQFF. CDR3 nucleotide sequence: TGTGCCAGCAGCCGACATGCTCAGGGGGGAAACAATGAGCAGTTCTTC.

The rearrangement links TRBV25-1 to TRBJ2-7; TRBD2 agrees at 10 bases. V lost 4 bases, J lost 6 bases, and 6 bases stayed unmatched. Germline CDR1 is MGHDK and CDR2 is SYGVNS. This CDR3 comprises 14 residues. CDR3: CASSVAGGTGEQYF. The CDR3 DNA reads TGTGCCAGCAGTGTAGCGGGAGGAACGGGCGAGCAGTACTTC.

This clonotype was counted between two and nine times. V gene TRBV12-3 or TRBV12-4 combines with J gene TRBJ2-3; the D is unclear. The CDR3 sequence is 13 residues long. Trimming removed 5 bases at V and 3 bases at J, with 9 bases between. DNA for the CDR3: TGTGCCAGCAGTCTGCGGCAAACAGATACGCAGTATTTT. Encoded protein: CASSLRQTDTQYF.

The chain couples TRBV2 to TRBJ2-3; 9 bases are shared with TRBD1. Unmatched junction bases numbered 3, after V lost 2 bases and J lost 0 bases. The CDR3 contains 16 residues. Germline lookup yields CDR1 SNHLY and CDR2 FYNNEI. The DNA of the CDR3 is TGTGCCAGCAGTGAACGACAGGGGGGGAGCACAGATACGCAGTATTTT. Translating gives CASSERQGGSTDTQYF. Full variable domain (outside the CDR3, taken from reference TRBV2 and TRBJ2-3): EPEVTQTPSHQVTQMGQEVILRCVPISNHLYFYWYRQILGQKVEFLVSFYNNEISEKSEIFDDQFSVERPDGSNFTLKIRSTKLEDSAMYFCASSERQGGSTDTQYFGPGTRLTVL.